Many counts were recorded for the clone carrying this T cell receptor beta chain. Its matching antigen is unknown. The data were taken from a study of breast tumors, draining lymph nodes, adjacent tissues. General observations from the study: Tumor and nontumor repertoires were significantly more similar in luminal-like than in basal-like breast cancer. That most tumor T cells come from lymph nodes remained unproven. Compared with lymph nodes, tumors were less diverse; compared with nontumor tissue, more. The data were judged consistent with most tumor T cells coming from lymph node and expanding in tumor.

Breast cancer patients provided tissue from their axillary draining lymph nodes. Trimming took off 4 bases at V and 5 bases at J, with 13 bases between the two ends. This CDR3 has 13 amino acids. The germline gives CDR1 SGHRS, CDR2 YFSETQ. MiXCR, run by TCRdb on the multiplex PCR reads, gives a single entry per CDR3 protein. The sample includes approximately 210,000 distinct CDR3 sequences, less than 35% of them seen just once. The chain recombines TRBV5-1 with TRBJ2-7; possibly TRBD2 for D (6 bases). The sequencing sample was made of axillary lymph node tissue. The receptor was derived from a female donor with breast cancer. Some clones in this sample may be carry-over from other donors' samples. CDR3 sequence (DNA): TGCGCCAGCAGCACCTCGGGAGAGAACGAGCAGTACTTC. Protein sequence: CASSTSGENEQYF.